What follows are 23 T cell receptor beta chains derived from one specimen sequenced in a study of blood T cell repertoires in COVID-19. Produced via immunoSEQ multiplex PCR; TCRdb's table is partial and in-frame only. Seen here are 200,000 to 300,000 clones, approximately 85% observed once, and the top ten hold approximately 6%. What was sequenced was peripheral blood. These receptors all come from a woman of 80 years or more with COVID-19, enrolled during active disease.

This chain joins TRBV7-6 and TRBJ2-1; 10 bases are a match to TRBD1. CDR3 length equals 20 residues. Per germline, CDR1 SGHVS and CDR2 FNYEAQ. J lost 3 bases, V lost 2 bases, and 16 bases had no gene match. The DNA for the CDR3 is TGTGCCAGCAGCTTACTGGGTCCGACAGGGGGCTCAATAATCTACAATGAGCAGTTCTTC. This translates into CASSLLGPTGGSIIYNEQFF.

The CDR3 reads CASSSRTEIYGYTF. DNA for the CDR3: TGTGCCAGCAGCTCCAGGACAGAGATCTATGGCTACACCTTC. This sequence joins TRBV7-2 and TRBJ1-2; D perhaps matches TRBD1 (6 bases). The germline V gene has CDR1 SGHTA and CDR2 FQGNSA. There are 14 residues in the CDR3. V lost 4 bases and J lost 4, with 13 bases in between.

This clone was found once. This chain joins TRBV28 and TRBJ2-7; TRBD1 matches at 7 bases. The CDR3 consists of 13 residues. The germline V gene has CDR1 MDHEN and CDR2 SYDVKM. The V gene end was trimmed by 6 bases and the J gene end by 2 bases; junction bases not matched to a gene: 4. The CDR3 region is CASSSTGAYEQYF. CDR3 DNA: TGTGCCAGCAGCTCAACAGGGGCCTACGAGCAGTACTTC.

This chain links TRBV5-1 with TRBJ2-5; possibly TRBD1 for D (5 bases). Germline-derived CDR1 and CDR2 are SGHRS and YFSETQ. The CDR3 extends over 14 amino acids. Trimming took 4 bases from V and 2 from J, leaving 12 bases between them. In DNA form, the CDR3 reads TGCGCCAGCAGCACAATGCAGGGTCAAGAGACCCAGTACTTC. This translates into CASSTMQGQETQYF.

The V and J genes are TRBV11-2 and TRBJ1-1; possible D gene TRBD1, 5 bases. CDR1 is SGHAT, CDR2 FQNNGV, per germline. The V end lost 1 base, the J end lost 4 bases, and 13 bases lay between the germline ends. The CDR3 runs to 15 residues. The CDR3 here is CASSLVGGLGTEAFF. The CDR3 bases are TGTGCCAGCAGCTTAGTTGGGGGGTTGGGCACTGAAGCTTTCTTT.

This chain joins TRBV11-2 and TRBJ2-7, with D hard to call. The CDR3 has 16 amino acids. Trimming stripped 0 bases from V and 0 bases from J, with 12 bases between. Germline V gives CDR1 SGHAT, CDR2 FQNNGV. The CDR3 sequence is CASSLDPERSSYEQYF. The CDR3 bases are TGTGCCAGCAGCTTAGATCCAGAAAGGAGCTCCTACGAGCAGTACTTC.

The V and J genes are TRBV2 and TRBJ1-6; D is ambiguous. CDR1 is SNHLY, CDR2 FYNNEI, per germline. The CDR3 length is 16 residues. V gave up 4 bases and J gave up 0 bases, with 10 bases separating them. In DNA, the CDR3 is TGTGCCAGCAGTGCGAATCCCAGCTCCTATAATTCACCCCTCCACTTT. Translation gives CASSANPSSYNSPLHF.

In its sample, this clone was seen once. The chain has TRBV5-6 and TRBJ1-5; maybe TRBD1 (6 bases). The CDR3 spans 14 residues. The V gene lost 0 bases and the J gene lost 5 bases, with 9 bases spanning the gap. Germline assignment: CDR1 SGHDT and CDR2 YYEEEE. Here the CDR3 reads CASSLGTGYQPQHF. The CDR3 region has the DNA TGTGCCAGCAGCTTGGGAACAGGGTATCAGCCCCAGCATTTT.

V usage is TRBV29-1 and J usage is TRBJ1-2, with D maybe TRBD1 (5 bases). Per germline, CDR1 SQVTM and CDR2 ANQGSEA. Trimming shortened V by 1 base and J by 1 base, and 10 bases separated the two germline ends. The CDR3 contains 14 residues. The CDR3 nucleotides read TGCAGCGTTGAAGGACAGTCTATTAACTATGGCTACACCTTC. Translation: CSVEGQSINYGYTF.

V gene TRBV6-6 combines with J gene TRBJ1-2; no reliable D call. V dropped 1 base and J dropped 8 bases, with 5 bases sitting between them. CDR3 length: 11 amino acids. Germline V CDR1 and CDR2: MNHNY, SVGAGI (reference sequence). The CDR3 region is CASSYLSGYTF. CDR3 coding DNA: TGTGCCAGCAGTTACTTGTCGGGCTACACCTTC.

V is TRBV25-1 and J is TRBJ2-1; 8 bases align to TRBD2. This CDR3 region has 15 residues. After removal of 3 bases from V and 3 bases from J, the junction contained 4 bases not matched to a gene. The germline V gene encodes CDR1 MGHDK and CDR2 SYGVNS. The CDR3 bases are TGTGCCAGCAGTGAGACGAGCGGGGGCTACAATGAGCAGTTCTTC. It specifies CASSETSGGYNEQFF. The full variable domain, rest sourced from reference TRBV25-1 and TRBJ2-1, is EADIYQTPRYLVIGTGKKITLECSQTMGHDKMYWYQQDPGMELHLIHYSYGVNSTEKGDLSSESTVSRIRTEHFPLTLESARPSHTSQYLCASSETSGGYNEQFFGPGTRLTVL.

The chain has TRBV6-5 and TRBJ2-2; possibly TRBD1 for D (5 bases). V was clipped by 5 bases and J by 0 bases, with 10 bases between them. The germline gives CDR1 MNHEY, CDR2 SVGAGI. CDR3 length: 15 amino acids. The DNA for the CDR3 is TGTGCCAGCAGTAAGACAGTTACGAACACCGGGGAGCTGTTTTTT. Its protein is CASSKTVTNTGELFF.

This CDR3 is CASSTGTVNTEAFF. The CDR3 region has the DNA TGTGCCAGTAGTACGGGGACAGTAAACACTGAAGCTTTCTTT. This rearrangement joins TRBV19 to TRBJ1-1, with 7 bases lining up with TRBD1. The CDR3 covers 14 residues. V trimming: 4 bases; J trimming: 2 bases; junction bases outside the gene matches: 4. CDR1 and CDR2 from the germline V gene are LNHDA and SQIVND (reference sequence).

The chain employs TRBV5-1 and TRBJ1-6, with 9 bases matching TRBD1. This CDR3 is built from 16 residues. J lost 7 bases, V lost 5 bases, and 10 bases had no gene match. Germline-derived CDR1 and CDR2 are SGHRS and YFSETQ. The CDR3 here is CASRIATGGRNSPLHF. In nucleotides, the CDR3 is TGCGCCAGCAGAATCGCGACAGGGGGTAGGAATTCACCCCTCCACTTT.

The rearrangement links TRBV5-1 to TRBJ1-1, with D hard to call. Germline-derived CDR1 and CDR2 are SGHRS and YFSETQ. The CDR3 is made up of 14 amino acids. The V end was cut by 2 bases, the J end by 5 bases, with 13 bases between. The CDR3 loop reads CASSFDAGRTEAFF. CDR3 nucleotide sequence: TGCGCCAGCAGCTTTGACGCCGGGAGGACTGAAGCTTTCTTT.

The chain combines TRBV7-9 with TRBJ2-2, with 7 bases lining up with TRBD2. This CDR3 spans 16 amino acids. Trimming at V came to 4 bases and at J to 2 bases, leaving 7 bases not matched to a gene. The V gene's germline CDR1 is SEHNR and CDR2 FQNEAQ (reference sequence). The chain's CDR3 is CASSSDGTINTGELFF. CDR3 nucleotide sequence: TGTGCCAGCAGCTCCGACGGGACTATAAACACCGGGGAGCTGTTTTTT.

The sample holds one count of this clone. The chain joins TRBV6-5 to TRBJ1-1; no firm D call. The CDR3 covers 15 residues. The germline gives CDR1 MNHEY, CDR2 SVGAGI. The germline V and J ends were trimmed by 4 bases and 0 bases, with 12 bases remaining between them. CDR3 sequence: CASSFTTQLNTEAFF. In nucleotides, the CDR3 is TGTGCCAGCAGTTTCACTACCCAATTGAACACTGAAGCTTTCTTT.

This chain joins TRBV7-2 and TRBJ2-5; TRBD1 matches 7 bases. The CDR3 is 15 residues long. V lost 5 bases to trimming and J lost 5 bases; unmatched junction nucleotides: 11. Germline lookup yields CDR1 SGHTA and CDR2 FQGNSA. CDR3 amino acids: CASSPRQGTRETQYF. Written as DNA, the CDR3 is TGTGCCAGCAGCCCCCGACAGGGCACTAGGGAGACCCAGTACTTC.

The chain combines TRBV2 with TRBJ1-4; 8 nucleotides match TRBD1. V gave up 4 bases and J gave up 1 base; unmatched junction bases: 5. Germline CDR1 is SNHLY and CDR2 is FYNNEI. The CDR3 consists of 16 residues. The CDR3 DNA reads as TGTGCCAGCAGTGCGCTTGGACAGGGAACTAATGAAAAACTGTTTTTT. It translates to CASSALGQGTNEKLFF.

The rearrangement links TRBV5-1 to TRBJ2-2; perhaps TRBD2 as D (7 bases). The CDR3 length is 16 residues. CDR1 and CDR2 (germline): SGHRS, YFSETQ. V shed 4 bases and J shed 4 bases, with 17 bases lying between them. CDR3 nucleotides: TGCGCCAGCAGCCGGGATCCGGCGGGGGCCACCGGGGAGCTGTTTTTT. Protein sequence: CASSRDPAGATGELFF. The whole variable domain, filled in from reference TRBV5-1 and TRBJ2-2, reads KAGVTQTPRYLIKTRGQQVTLSCSPISGHRSVSWYQQTPGQGLQFLFEYFSETQRNKGNFPGRFSGRQFSNSRSEMNVSTLELGDSALYLCASSRDPAGATGELFFGEGSRLTVL.

The rearrangement joins TRBV28 to TRBJ1-1, with TRBD1 identical over 7 bases. The V gene's germline CDR1 is MDHEN and CDR2 SYDVKM. The V and J ends lost 6 bases and 7 bases, in that order; junction bases with no gene match: 17. The CDR3 has 16 residues. Here the CDR3 DNA reads TGTGCCAGCAGGGGATCGACAGGGTCGATTCTCAGTGAAGCTTTCTTT. Protein: CASRGSTGSILSEAFF.

The chain uses TRBV5-8 and TRBJ1-1; the D is unclear. This CDR3 is 15 amino acids long. The germline CDR1 and CDR2 sequences are SGHTS and YDEGEE. Trimming cost V 3 bases and J 3 bases, with 15 bases left between them. Written as DNA, the CDR3 is TGTGCCAGCAGCTATCAATACAGTATATACACTGAAGCTTTCTTT. Translated, it gives CASSYQYSIYTEAFF.

This clone was observed a handful of times. The chain combines TRBV5-4 with TRBJ1-2, with D possibly TRBD1 on 5 matching bases. The CDR3 consists of 14 residues. Trimming cost V 0 bases and J 8 bases, with 14 bases left between them. Germline CDR1 reads SGHNT; CDR2 reads YYREEE (reference sequence). The CDR3 spells CASSLAMSGNGYTF. DNA for the CDR3: TGTGCCAGCAGCTTGGCGATGTCAGGGAACGGCTACACCTTC.